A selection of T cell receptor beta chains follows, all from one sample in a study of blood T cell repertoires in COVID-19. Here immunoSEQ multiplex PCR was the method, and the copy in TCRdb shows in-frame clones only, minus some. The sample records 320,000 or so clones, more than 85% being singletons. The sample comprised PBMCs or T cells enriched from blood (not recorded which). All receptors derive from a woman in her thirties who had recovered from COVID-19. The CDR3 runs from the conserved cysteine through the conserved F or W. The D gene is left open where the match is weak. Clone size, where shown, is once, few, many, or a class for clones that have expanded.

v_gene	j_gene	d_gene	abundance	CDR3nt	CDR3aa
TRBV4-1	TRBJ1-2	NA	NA	TGCGCCAGCAGCCAAGTTTTTCAGGGCTTCGGCTACACCTTC	CASSQVFQGFGYTF
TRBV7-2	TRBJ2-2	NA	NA	TGTGCAAACGGACGGGAGAACACCGGGGAGCTGTTTTTT	CANGRENTGELFF
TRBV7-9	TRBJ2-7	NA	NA	TGTGCCAGCAGCTTAGGGACAGCCCCTGGGTATGAGCAGTACTTC	CASSLGTAPGYEQYF
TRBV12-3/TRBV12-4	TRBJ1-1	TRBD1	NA	TGTGCCAGCAGGCGGGACAGGGAAGCTTTCTTT	CASRRDREAFF
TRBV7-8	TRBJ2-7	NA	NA	TGTGCCAGCAGCCGACAGAACTACGAGCAGTACTTC	CASSRQNYEQYF
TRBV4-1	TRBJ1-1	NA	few	TGCGCCAGCAGCCACACGACAGGAGTCACTGAAGCTTTCTTT	CASSHTTGVTEAFF
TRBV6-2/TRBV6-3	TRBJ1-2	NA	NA	TGTGCCAGCAGTTACGACAGGAACTATGGCTACACCTTC	CASSYDRNYGYTF
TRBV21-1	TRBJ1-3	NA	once	TGTGCCAGCAGCAAAGGGTCGACAGGGCGAAGAAACACCATATATTTT	CASSKGSTGRRNTIYF
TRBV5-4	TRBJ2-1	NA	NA	TGTGCCAGCAGATTTAGCGGTGTCTCCTCCTACAATGAGCAGTTCTTC	CASRFSGVSSYNEQFF
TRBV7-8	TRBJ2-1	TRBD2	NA	TGTGCCAGCGACAAGACTAGCGGGGGGGCTAGGAATGAGCAGTTCTTC	CASDKTSGGARNEQFF
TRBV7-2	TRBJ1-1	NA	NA	TGTGCCAGCAGCTTATTTCAGGGGCGCATGAACACTGAAGCTTTCTTT	CASSLFQGRMNTEAFF
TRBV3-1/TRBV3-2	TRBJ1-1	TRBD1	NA	TGTGCCAGCAGCCAGACAGGGCTTAACACTGAAGCTTTCTTT	CASSQTGLNTEAFF
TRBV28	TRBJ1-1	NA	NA	TGTGCCAGCACCCTGCGGGGGGTCGACACTGAAGCTTTCTTT	CASTLRGVDTEAFF
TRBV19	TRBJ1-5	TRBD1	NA	TGTGCCAGTAGTGCCTCTGGAGGGACAGGGGAGGAACAGCCCCAGCATTTT	CASSASGGTGEEQPQHF
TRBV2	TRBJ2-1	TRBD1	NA	TGTGCCAGCAGCCCGAGTTTACGGACAGGAAACAATGAGCAGTTCTTC	CASSPSLRTGNNEQFF
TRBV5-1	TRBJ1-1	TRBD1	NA	TGCGCCAGCAGCGTGGCCGGGACAGGGGACCGTGAAGCTTTCTTT	CASSVAGTGDREAFF
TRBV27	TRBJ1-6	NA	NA	TGTGCCAGCAGTTTGAGGGTCTTCAATTCACCCCTCCACTTT	CASSLRVFNSPLHF
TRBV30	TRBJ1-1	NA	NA	TGTGCCTGGAACCCCATACACAAGAACACTGAAGCTTTCTTT	CAWNPIHKNTEAFF
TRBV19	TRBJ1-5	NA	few	TGTGCCAGTAGTCGGAAGAATATGGGAGCCGGCAATCAGCCCCAGCATTTT	CASSRKNMGAGNQPQHF
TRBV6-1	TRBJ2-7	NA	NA	TGTGCCAGCAGTGGATCACAGGCGAACTCGGGCTACGAGCAGTACTTC	CASSGSQANSGYEQYF
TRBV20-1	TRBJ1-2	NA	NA	TGCAGTGCTAGATCAGGGGATGGCTACACCTTC	CSARSGDGYTF
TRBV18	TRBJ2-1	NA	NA	TGTGCCAGCTCACCCGAACTACAATCGGGTGAGCAGTTCTTC	CASSPELQSGEQFF
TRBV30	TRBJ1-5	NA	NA	TGTGCCTGGGGGCAGGGTTTAGATAATCAGCCCCAGCATTTT	CAWGQGLDNQPQHF
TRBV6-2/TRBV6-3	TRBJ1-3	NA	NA	TGTGCCAGCAGTTACCCTGACAGGAACGCACCGGCTCGAGGAAACACCATATATTTT	CASSYPDRNAPARGNTIYF
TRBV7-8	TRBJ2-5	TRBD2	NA	TGTGCCAGCAGCACCGGGACTACGTGGACCCAGTACTTC	CASSTGTTWTQYF
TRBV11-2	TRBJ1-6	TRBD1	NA	TGTGCCAGCAGCTTGGGACAGTCTAATTCACCCCTCCACTTT	CASSLGQSNSPLHF
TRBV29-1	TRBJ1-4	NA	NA	TGCAGCGTTTCGGGATCGGGAGCAACTAATGAAAAACTGTTTTTT	CSVSGSGATNEKLFF
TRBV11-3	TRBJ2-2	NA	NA	TGTGCCAGCAGCTTACAGGGTCCAACCGGGGAGCTGTTTTTT	CASSLQGPTGELFF
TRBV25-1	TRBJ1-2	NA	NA	TGTGCCAGCAGTGTTGCGGGGGTTAACTATGGCTACACCTTC	CASSVAGVNYGYTF
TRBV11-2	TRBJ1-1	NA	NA	TGTGCCAGCAGCCCAGATCGGGGGGCGCGGCCCGCTTTCTTT	CASSPDRGARPAFF
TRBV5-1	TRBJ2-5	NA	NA	TGCGCCAGCAGCTTGGAAGGGGTCCAAGAGACCCAGTACTTC	CASSLEGVQETQYF
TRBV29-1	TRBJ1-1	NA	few	TGCAGCGTTGAAATAGGGCAGGGAGGCGCTTTCTTT	CSVEIGQGGAFF
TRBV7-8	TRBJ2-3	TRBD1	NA	TGTGCCAGCAGCTTAGACAGGGGCGCAGATACGCAGTATTTT	CASSLDRGADTQYF
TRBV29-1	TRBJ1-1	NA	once	TGCAGCGGTGGAGGGGCCTCTGGTACTGGAGCTTTCTTT	CSGGGASGTGAFF
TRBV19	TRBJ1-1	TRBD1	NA	TGTGCCAGTAGTATAGATATGGGGCAGGGGGGCACTGAAGCTTTCTTT	CASSIDMGQGGTEAFF
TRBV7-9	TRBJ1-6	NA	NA	TGTGCCAGCAGCTTAGGGGGAGCGAGCTCCTATAATTCACCCCTCCACTTT	CASSLGGASSYNSPLHF
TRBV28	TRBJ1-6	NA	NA	TGTGCCAGCAGTTTAGCGCCGAGAAATTCACCCCTCCACTTT	CASSLAPRNSPLHF
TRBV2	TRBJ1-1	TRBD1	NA	TGTGCCAGCAGTGAAGCGCTTGGGGACAGGGGGTCCTTCACTGAAGCTTTCTTT	CASSEALGDRGSFTEAFF
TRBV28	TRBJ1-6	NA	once	TGTGCCAGCAGGTCCCCAGGGGCCAATTCACCCCTCCACTTT	CASRSPGANSPLHF
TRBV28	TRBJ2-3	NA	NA	TGTGCCAGCAGTTCGGTACAGGGAACCACAGATACGCAGTATTTT	CASSSVQGTTDTQYF
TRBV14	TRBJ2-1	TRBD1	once	TGTGCCAGCAGCCAAAAAAGCCGGGACAGGGGGCCGCATGAGCAGTTCTTC	CASSQKSRDRGPHEQFF
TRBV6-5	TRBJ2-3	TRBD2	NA	TGTGCCAGCCGGACTAGCGGTGGAGATACGCAGTATTTT	CASRTSGGDTQYF
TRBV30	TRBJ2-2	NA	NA	TGTGCCTGGAGTGTACTTAACACCGGGGAGCTGTTTTTT	CAWSVLNTGELFF
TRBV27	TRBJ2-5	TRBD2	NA	TGTGCCAGCAGTTTGCTAGCGGGTTTACAAGAGACCCAGTACTTC	CASSLLAGLQETQYF
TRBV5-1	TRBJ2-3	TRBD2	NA	TGCGCCAGCAGCAAACTAGCGGGGGACACAGATACGCAGTATTTT	CASSKLAGDTDTQYF
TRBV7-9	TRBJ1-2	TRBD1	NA	TGTGCCAGCAGCGACCAGGGGGCAGGAGGCTACACCTTC	CASSDQGAGGYTF
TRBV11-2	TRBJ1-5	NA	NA	TGTGCCAGCAGCTTAGAGCGGGGTGGCAATCAGCCCCAGCATTTT	CASSLERGGNQPQHF
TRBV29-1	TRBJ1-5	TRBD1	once	TGCAGCACCGGACAGGGCGGCAATCAGCCCCAGCATTTT	CSTGQGGNQPQHF
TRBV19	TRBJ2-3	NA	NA	TGTGCCAGTAACCACGTGCCCCACCGGCAGGGGTACACAGATACGCAGTATTTT	CASNHVPHRQGYTDTQYF
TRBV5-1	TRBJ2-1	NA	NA	TGCGCCAGCAGCTTGGAGGCTAGCATCAATGAGCAGTTCTTC	CASSLEASINEQFF